This record covers a single T cell receptor (beta chain). As yet, its antigen is unknown. Primers used in a second PCR of about 7 to 12 cycles were a sample-barcoded 5' primer and a J-beta primer mix. The template-switch adaptor, which had 12 random nucleotides, put a tag on each cDNA molecule. TCRdb called the 5' RACE reads again in MiXCR, with one record for every CDR3 protein. The sample has under 800,000 distinct CDR3 sequences, approximately 39% seen once; the top ten hold around 20%. The sample belongs to a study of blood T cells in healthy people across ages. This CDR3 contains 18 residues. Per the germline V gene, CDR1 is DFQATT and CDR2 is SNEGSKA (reference sequence). V was cut by 0 bases and J by 2 bases, with 21 bases left in between. Findings and caveats of the study: Among T cells, TCR beta diversity per million cells dropped roughly linearly as age rose.

The chain combines TRBV20-1 with TRBJ2-3, with unresolved D. The clonotype was recovered from an older woman in good health. Sequencing was carried out using blood. The CDR3 DNA sequence: TGCAGTGCTAGAGATCCTTTAGGGATCGCCCTATACACAGATACGCAGTATTTT. Translated, it gives CSARDPLGIALYTDTQYF.